This T cell receptor (beta chain) was recovered during a study of post-analysis software for immune sequencing data. Study results and limitations: A significant reduction in normalized Chao1 diversity was observed in multiple sclerosis patients versus controls. In patients, TRBV5-6, TRBV5-1 and TRBV20-1 belonged to roughly 5 TRBV segments found more frequently than in controls.

Unique molecular identifiers had been added to the TCR beta cDNA libraries. TCRdb ran MiXCR on the PCR reads and lists one entry per CDR3 protein. The table records roughly 150,000 distinct CDR3 sequences, under 40% of them present only once. Comment on this clonotype: Its specificity is not known.

The V gene's germline CDR1 is LNHDA and CDR2 SQIVND (reference sequence). Trimming took off 5 bases at V and 2 bases at J, with 17 bases between the two ends. The CDR3 consists of 16 residues. V usage is TRBV19 and J usage is TRBJ2-3; D may be TRBD1 (5 bases). The receptor's source is a girl under 18 with multiple sclerosis. The input for sequencing was blood, taken after autologous hematopoietic stem cell transplantation. The CDR3, as DNA: TGTGCCAGTAGTGGGGCTAGACGGGCATTCACAGATACGCAGTATTTT. It specifies CASSGARRAFTDTQYF.